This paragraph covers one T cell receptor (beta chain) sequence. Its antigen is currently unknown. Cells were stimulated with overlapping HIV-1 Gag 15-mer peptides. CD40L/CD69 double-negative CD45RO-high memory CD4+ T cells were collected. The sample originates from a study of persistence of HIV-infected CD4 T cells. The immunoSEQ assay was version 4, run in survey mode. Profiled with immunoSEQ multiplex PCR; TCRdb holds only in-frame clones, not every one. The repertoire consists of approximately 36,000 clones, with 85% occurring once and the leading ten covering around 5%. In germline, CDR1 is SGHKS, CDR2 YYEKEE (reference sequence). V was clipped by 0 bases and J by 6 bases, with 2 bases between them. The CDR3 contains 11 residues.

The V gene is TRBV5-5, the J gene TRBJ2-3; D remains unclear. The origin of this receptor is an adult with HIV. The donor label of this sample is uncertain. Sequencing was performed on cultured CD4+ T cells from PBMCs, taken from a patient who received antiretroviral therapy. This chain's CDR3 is CASSLADTQYF. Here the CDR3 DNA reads TGTGCCAGCAGCTTGGCCGATACGCAGTATTTT.